This passage covers 10 T cell receptor beta chains from one sample sequenced in a study of control samples from healthy donors and cancer patients. TCRdb's copy holds only in-frame clones and misses some; the assay was immunoSEQ multiplex PCR. The sample contains roughly 94,000 clones, roughly 83% of which appear only once. Sequencing input: PBMCs. The source is a man between 65 and 85 years old with lung cancer.

V and J are TRBV2 and TRBJ2-2; TRBD2 aligns across 7 bases. The CDR3 is 14 residues long. From germline, CDR1 is SNHLY and CDR2 FYNNEI. The V and J ends lost 6 bases and 6 bases, in that order; junction bases with no gene match: 7. The CDR3, as DNA: TGTGCCAGCAGCAGGACTCGGGGGGCCGGGGAGCTGTTTTTT. Translation: CASSRTRGAGELFF.

The J gene is TRBJ2-1, the V gene TRBV5-1; 10 bases agree with TRBD1. The germline gives CDR1 SGHRS, CDR2 YFSETQ. J lost 7 bases, V lost 0 bases, and 7 bases had no gene match. CDR3 length equals 16 residues. The CDR3 loop reads CASSLEGDRGRNEQFF. CDR3 nucleotide sequence: TGCGCCAGCAGCTTGGAAGGGGACAGGGGTCGGAATGAGCAGTTCTTC.

This sequence joins TRBV5-5 and TRBJ1-3; D possibly corresponds to TRBD1 (5 bases). The CDR3 loop spans 13 amino acids. From germline, CDR1 is SGHKS and CDR2 YYEKEE (reference sequence). The ends were cut back, 4 bases at V and 4 bases at J, with 9 bases in the middle. DNA for the CDR3: TGTGCCAGCAGCGGGGGGTCGGGAAACACCATATATTTT. It translates to CASSGGSGNTIYF.

The genes are TRBV28 and TRBJ1-1; TRBD1 matches at 7 bases. V was pared by 3 bases and J by 9 bases, with 4 bases of the junction left unmatched. Germline CDR1 and CDR2: MDHEN and SYDVKM. This CDR3 comprises 12 residues. The CDR3 here is CASSLGGQQAFF. As DNA, the CDR3 is TGTGCCAGCAGTTTGGGGGGACAGCAAGCTTTCTTT. The full variable domain, completed using reference TRBV28 and TRBJ1-1, is DVKVTQSSRYLVKRTGEKVFLECVQDMDHENMFWYRQDPGLGLRLIYFSYDVKMKEKGDIPEGYSVSREKKERFSLILESASTNQTSMYLCASSLGGQQAFFGQGTRLTVV.

The genes are TRBV4-3 and TRBJ1-2, with D possibly matching TRBD1 (5 bases). The CDR3 loop spans 17 amino acids. Germline V gene sequence: CDR1 LGHNA, CDR2 YSLEER. V was pared by 0 bases and J by 0 bases, with 14 bases between. In DNA form, the CDR3 reads TGCGCCAGCAGCCAAGATCTCGGGAGGGGAGCTAACTATGGCTACACCTTC. Residues: CASSQDLGRGANYGYTF.

This chain uses TRBV18 with TRBJ2-5; D may match TRBD1 or TRBD2 (5 bases each). The CDR3 loop spans 13 amino acids. Germline values: CDR1 KGHSH, CDR2 LQKENI. The V and J ends lost 4 bases and 3 bases respectively, with 9 bases between them. CDR3 loop: CASSLRGEETQYF. CDR3 DNA sequence: TGTGCCAGCTCACTCCGAGGGGAAGAGACCCAGTACTTC. Using reference TRBV18 and TRBJ2-5 for the parts outside the CDR3, the full variable domain is NAGVMQNPRHLVRRRGQEARLRCSPMKGHSHVYWYRQLPEEGLKFMVYLQKENIIDESGMPKERFSAEFPKEGPSILRIQQVVRGDSAAYFCASSLRGEETQYFGPGTRLLVL.

This chain joins TRBV5-6 and TRBJ1-1; 7 positions match TRBD1. The junction had 7 bases not matched to a gene; V was cut back by 4 bases and J by 4 bases. Looked up from germline, CDR1 is SGHDT and CDR2 is YYEEEE. CDR3 size: 14 residues. For the CDR3, the DNA is TGTGCCAGCAGCCTGGGAGGGGGCCTCACTGAAGCTTTCTTT. Translation gives CASSLGGGLTEAFF.

The chain carries TRBV25-1 and TRBJ1-4; 7 bases fit TRBD1. The V gene's germline CDR1 is MGHDK and CDR2 SYGVNS. There are 15 residues in the CDR3. Losses at the gene ends were 4 bases for V and 5 bases for J; bases not matched to a gene: 7. CDR3 in DNA: TGTGCCAGCAGTGGGAACAGGGGAGGGAATGAAAAACTGTTTTTT. Protein product: CASSGNRGGNEKLFF.

The CDR3 DNA reads TGTGCCAGCAGCGAGAACAATGAGCAGTTCTTC. Protein sequence: CASSENNEQFF. V is TRBV7-3 and J is TRBJ2-1, with D hard to call. V lost 5 bases and J lost 5, with 4 bases in between. Germline V lookup: CDR1 SGHTA, CDR2 FQGTGA. The CDR3 sequence is 11 residues long.

The chain recombines TRBV6-5 with TRBJ1-1; a possible D gene is TRBD1 (6 bases). The germline CDR1 and CDR2 sequences are MNHEY and SVGAGI. Trimming left V 2 bases short and J 1 base short, with 8 bases between. The CDR3 runs 14 residues. The CDR3: CASSYRGQNTEAFF. As DNA, the CDR3 is TGTGCCAGCAGTTACAGGGGACAGAACACTGAAGCTTTCTTT.